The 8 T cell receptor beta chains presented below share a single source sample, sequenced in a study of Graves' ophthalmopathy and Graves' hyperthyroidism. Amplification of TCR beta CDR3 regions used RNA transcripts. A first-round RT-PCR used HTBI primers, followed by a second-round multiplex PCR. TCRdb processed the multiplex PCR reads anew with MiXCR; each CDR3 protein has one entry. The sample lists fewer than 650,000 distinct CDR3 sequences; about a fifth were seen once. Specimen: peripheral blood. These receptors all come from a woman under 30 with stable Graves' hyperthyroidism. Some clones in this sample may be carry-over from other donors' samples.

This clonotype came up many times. The CDR3 coding sequence is TGTGCCAGCAGTGACAGGGTTAATTATAATTCACCCCTCCACTTT. Protein: CASSDRVNYNSPLHF. The chain joins TRBV2 to TRBJ1-6, with TRBD1 as a possible D gene (5 bases). This CDR3 has 15 amino acids. CDR1 and CDR2 from the germline V gene are SNHLY and FYNNEI. Deletions cut 3 bases from V and 4 bases from J, with 10 bases between.

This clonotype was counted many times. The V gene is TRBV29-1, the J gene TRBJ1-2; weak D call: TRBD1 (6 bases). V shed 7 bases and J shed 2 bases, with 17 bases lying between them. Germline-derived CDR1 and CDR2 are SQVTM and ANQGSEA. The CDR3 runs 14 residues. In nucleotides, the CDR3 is TGCAGCGCAACTGACAGGTTTCAGAACTATGGCTACACCTTC. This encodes CSATDRFQNYGYTF. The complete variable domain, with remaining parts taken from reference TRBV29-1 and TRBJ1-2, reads SAVISQKPSRDICQRGTSLTIQCQVDSQVTMMFWYRQQPGQSLTLIATANQGSEATYESGFVIDKFPISRPNLTFSTLTVSNMSPEDSSIYLCSATDRFQNYGYTFGSGTRLTVV.

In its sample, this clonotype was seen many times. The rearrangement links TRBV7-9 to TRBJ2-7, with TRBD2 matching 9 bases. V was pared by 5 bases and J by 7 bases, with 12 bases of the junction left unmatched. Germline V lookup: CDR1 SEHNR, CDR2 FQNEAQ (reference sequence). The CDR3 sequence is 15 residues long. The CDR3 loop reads CASSPQAAGGWEQYF. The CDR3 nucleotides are TGTGCCAGCAGCCCGCAGGCAGCGGGAGGCTGGGAGCAGTACTTC.

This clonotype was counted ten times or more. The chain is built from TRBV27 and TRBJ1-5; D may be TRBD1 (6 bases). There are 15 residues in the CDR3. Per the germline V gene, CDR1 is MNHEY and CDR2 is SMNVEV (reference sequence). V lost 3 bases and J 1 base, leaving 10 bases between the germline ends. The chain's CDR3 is CASSFTQGSNQPQHF. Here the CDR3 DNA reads TGTGCCAGCAGTTTTACACAGGGAAGCAATCAGCCCCAGCATTTT.

CDR3 bases: TGTGCCTGGCAACAGGGAGGCAATCAGCCCCAGCATTTT. Its translation: CAWQQGGNQPQHF. V is TRBV30 and J is TRBJ1-5, with D maybe TRBD1 (6 bases). The CDR3 sequence is 13 residues long. V gave up 5 bases and J gave up 2 bases, with 10 bases separating them. CDR1 and CDR2 from the germline V gene are GTSNPN and SVGIG (reference sequence).

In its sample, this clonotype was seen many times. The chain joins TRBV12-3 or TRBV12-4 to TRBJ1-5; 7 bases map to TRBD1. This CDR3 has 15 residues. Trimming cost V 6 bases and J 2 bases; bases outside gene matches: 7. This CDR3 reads CASSLTDRGNQPQHF. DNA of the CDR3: TGTGCCAGCAGCCTTACCGACAGGGGCAATCAGCCCCAGCATTTT.

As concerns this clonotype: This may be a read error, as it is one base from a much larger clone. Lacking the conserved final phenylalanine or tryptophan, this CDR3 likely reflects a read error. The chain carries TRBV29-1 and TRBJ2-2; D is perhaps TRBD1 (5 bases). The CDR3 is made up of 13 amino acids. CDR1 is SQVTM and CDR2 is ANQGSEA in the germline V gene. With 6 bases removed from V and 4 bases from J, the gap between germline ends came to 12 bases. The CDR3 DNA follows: TGCAGCGTGAAGGCCAGGGCCACCGGGGAGCTGTTTTTG. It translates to CSVKARATGELFL.

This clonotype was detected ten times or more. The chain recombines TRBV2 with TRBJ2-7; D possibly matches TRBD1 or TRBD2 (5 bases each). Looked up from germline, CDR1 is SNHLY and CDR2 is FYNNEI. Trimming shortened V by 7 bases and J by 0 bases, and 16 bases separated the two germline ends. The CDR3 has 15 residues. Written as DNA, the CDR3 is TGTGCCAGCATCGCAGGGAGTTGGGGCTCCTACGAGCAGTACTTC. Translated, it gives CASIAGSWGSYEQYF.